The TCR beta chain described here comes from a study of a mutant IDH1 vaccine in newly diagnosed glioma. Germline V CDR1 and CDR2: SGHAT, FQNNGV. This CDR3 has 13 residues. V was clipped by 5 bases and J by 7 bases, with 12 bases between them. Documented time point: week 23, last vaccination. Each dose of the vaccine consisted of 300 ug of mutant IDH1 20-mer peptide, with topical imiquimod. Notes on this clone: Its matching antigen is unknown.

Using immunoSEQ multiplex PCR, the repertoire was profiled, and TCRdb retains in-frame clones only, with some absent. The table includes under 85,000 clones, 75% to 90% detected once. The sample in question was PBMCs, obtained from a glioma patient whose treatment included an IDH1 peptide vaccine. The sequence derives from a woman between 50 and 59 years old with glioma. The chain uses TRBV11-2 and TRBJ1-5; a weak D match, TRBD1 (6 bases). CDR3 residues: CASSPGQLQPQHF. CDR3 sequence (DNA): TGTGCCAGCAGCCCCGGACAGCTCCAGCCCCAGCATTTT.